This T cell receptor beta chain was captured by sequencing in a study of T cell responses to AZD1222 COVID-19 vaccine. Regarding the study as a whole: Of spike-specific TCRs, nearly half reportedly target regions left unmutated in variants. Baseline testing showed seropositivity in only 6 or 7 AZD1222 recipients.

Sequencing was performed with immunoSEQ multiplex PCR; in TCRdb, only in-frame clones are kept and a portion is missing. The sample lists about 150,000 clones, approximately 88% occurring once. Note on this clone: The antigen is undetermined.

J gave up 0 bases and V 0 bases, and 5 bases lay outside the gene matches. Per the germline V gene, CDR1 is MGHRA and CDR2 is YSYEKL. The length of the CDR3 is 16 residues. The sample consisted of peripheral blood, taken 28 days after the second AZD1222 dose. The clonotype was recovered from an adult who received the AZD1222 COVID-19 vaccine. V gene TRBV4-1 combines with J gene TRBJ2-7; 7 bases agree with TRBD2. CDR3 region: CASSQDGSGRSYEQYF. The CDR3 DNA is TGCGCCAGCAGCCAAGATGGTAGCGGGCGCTCCTACGAGCAGTACTTC.